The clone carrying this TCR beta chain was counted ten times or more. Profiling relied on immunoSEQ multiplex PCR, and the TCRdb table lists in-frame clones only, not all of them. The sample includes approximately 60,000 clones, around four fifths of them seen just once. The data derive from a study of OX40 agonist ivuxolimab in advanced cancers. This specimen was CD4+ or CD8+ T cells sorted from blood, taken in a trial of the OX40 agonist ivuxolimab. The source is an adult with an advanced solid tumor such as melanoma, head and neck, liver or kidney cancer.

The CDR3 here is CASSKFRDSNQPQHF. The CDR3 nucleotides are TGTGCCAGCAGCAAGTTCCGGGACAGCAATCAGCCCCAGCATTTT. The rearrangement uses TRBV7-2 and TRBJ1-5; possibly TRBD1 for D (5 bases). Germline CDR1 is SGHTA and CDR2 is FQGNSA. Between the trimmed V and J ends, which lost 5 bases and 1 base, there was a span of 12 bases. This CDR3 contains 15 residues.